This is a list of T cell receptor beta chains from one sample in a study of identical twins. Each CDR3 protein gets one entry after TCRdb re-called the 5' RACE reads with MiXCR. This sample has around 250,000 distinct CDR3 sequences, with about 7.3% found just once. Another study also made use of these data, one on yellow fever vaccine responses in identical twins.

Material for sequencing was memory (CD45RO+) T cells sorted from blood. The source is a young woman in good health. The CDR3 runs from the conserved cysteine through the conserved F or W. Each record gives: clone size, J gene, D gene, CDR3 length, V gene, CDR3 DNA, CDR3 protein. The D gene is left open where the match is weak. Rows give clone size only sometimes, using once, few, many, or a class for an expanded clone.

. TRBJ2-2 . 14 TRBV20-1 TGCAGTGCTAGAGTTAGGGGGAACACCGGGGAGCTGTTTTTT CSARVRGNTGELFF
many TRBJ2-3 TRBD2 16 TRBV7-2 TGTGCCAGCAGCTTGACTAGCGGGAGGGCCAGGGATACGCAGTATTTT CASSLTSGRARDTQYF
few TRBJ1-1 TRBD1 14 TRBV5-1 TGCGCCAGCAGCTTGGTAGGGACAGGGTTGGAAGCTTTCTTT CASSLVGTGLEAFF
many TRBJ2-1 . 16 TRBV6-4 TGTGCCAGCAGCAAGTACGGGGCGAGCTCCTACAATGAGCAGTTCTTC CASSKYGASSYNEQFF
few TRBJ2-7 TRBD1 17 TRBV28 TGTGCCAGCAGCCTACCCCCAGACAGGGCTGGCTCCTACGAGCAGTACTTC CASSLPPDRAGSYEQYF
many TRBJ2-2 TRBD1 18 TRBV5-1 TGCGCCAGCAGCTTGGACCCTCAGGGGGCGGAGGGCACCGGGGAGCTGTTTTTT CASSLDPQGAEGTGELFF
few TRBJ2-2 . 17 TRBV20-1 TGCAGTGCTAGAGATATGAAACGACAGGAGAACACCGGGGAGCTGTTTTTT CSARDMKRQENTGELFF
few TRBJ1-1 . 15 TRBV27 TGTGCCAGCAGTTTATGGGGCCCCAGGAGTGGGGAAGCTTTCTTT CASSLWGPRSGEAFF
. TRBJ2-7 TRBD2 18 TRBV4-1 TGCGCCAGCAGCCAAGCAGGGGGACTAGCGGTACCCTCCTACGAGCAGTACTTC CASSQAGGLAVPSYEQYF
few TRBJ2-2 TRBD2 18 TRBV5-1 TGCGCCAGCAGCTTGGGGAGCGGGGGCCCCATTAACACCGGGGAGCTGTTTTTT CASSLGSGGPINTGELFF
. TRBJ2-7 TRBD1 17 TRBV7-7 TGTGCCAGCAGCCCAGGGACAGGGAAGGGGAAGGAGGGCGAGCAGTACTTC CASSPGTGKGKEGEQYF